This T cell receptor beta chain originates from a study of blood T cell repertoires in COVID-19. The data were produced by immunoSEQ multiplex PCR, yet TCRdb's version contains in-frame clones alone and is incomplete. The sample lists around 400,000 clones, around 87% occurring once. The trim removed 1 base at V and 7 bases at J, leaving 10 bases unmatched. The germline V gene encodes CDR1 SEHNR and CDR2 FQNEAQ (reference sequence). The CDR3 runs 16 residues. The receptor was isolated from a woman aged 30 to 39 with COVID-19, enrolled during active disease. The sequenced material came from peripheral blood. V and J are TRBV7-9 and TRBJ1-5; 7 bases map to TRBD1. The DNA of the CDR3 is TGTGCCAGCAGCTTAGGCACAGGGGACCCTGGACAGCCCCAGCATTTT. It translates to CASSLGTGDPGQPQHF.